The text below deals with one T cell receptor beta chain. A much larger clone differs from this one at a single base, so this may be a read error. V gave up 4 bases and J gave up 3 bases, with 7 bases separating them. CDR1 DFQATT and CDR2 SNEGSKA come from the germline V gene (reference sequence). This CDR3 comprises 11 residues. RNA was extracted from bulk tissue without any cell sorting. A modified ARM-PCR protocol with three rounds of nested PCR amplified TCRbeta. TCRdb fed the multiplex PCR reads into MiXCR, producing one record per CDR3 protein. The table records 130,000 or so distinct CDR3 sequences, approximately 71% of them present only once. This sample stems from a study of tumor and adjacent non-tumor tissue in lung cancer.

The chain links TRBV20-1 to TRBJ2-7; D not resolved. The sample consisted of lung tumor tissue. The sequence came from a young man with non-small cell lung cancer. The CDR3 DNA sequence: TGCAGTGCTATCACACACTACGAGCAGTACTTC. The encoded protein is CSAITHYEQYF.